The 14 T cell receptor beta chains given below trace back to one sample, sequenced in a study of naive CD8 T cells in extremely preterm neonates (dated by TCRdb to 2017 to 2019). Libraries were built with the immunoSEQ multiplex PCR assay. Not all clones reach the TCRdb copy of this immuneACCESS table, which keeps in-frame sequences only. Checked studies attribute under half of the gap to unresolved V genes and leave the rest unexplained. Present in this sample are around 5,000 clones, around 97% of which were seen just once. The ten largest account for around 0.38% of the sample. The specimen was naive CD8+ T cells from blood. The receptor set was obtained from a human donor in good health.

The chain couples TRBV5-4 to TRBJ1-2; unclear D gene. Looked up from germline, CDR1 is SGHNT and CDR2 is YYREEE (reference sequence). There are 15 residues in the CDR3. V was pared by 0 bases and J by 0 bases, with 9 bases between. Written as DNA, the CDR3 is TGTGCCAGCAGCTTGGCTCAGGTAGCTAACTATGGCTACACCTTC. Translating gives CASSLAQVANYGYTF.

This CDR3 reads CASSRDRVGHNEQFF. CDR3 nucleotides: TGTGCCAGCTCACGTGACAGGGTGGGTCACAATGAGCAGTTCTTC. The chain is built from TRBV18 and TRBJ2-1; 7 nucleotides line up with TRBD1. Germline V lookup: CDR1 KGHSH, CDR2 LQKENI. This CDR3 region has 15 residues. J lost 5 bases, V lost 4 bases, and 8 bases had no gene match.

This clone was seen once. The J gene is TRBJ2-1, the V gene TRBV27; maybe TRBD2 (5 bases). This CDR3 is 15 amino acids long. The V and J ends lost 5 bases and 8 bases respectively, with 19 bases between them. CDR1 is MNHEY and CDR2 is SMNVEV in the germline V gene (reference sequence). CDR3 sequence: CASSTPDGTGDEQFF. Here the CDR3 DNA reads TGTGCCAGCAGTACACCGGACGGAACCGGGGATGAGCAGTTCTTC.

J is TRBJ2-7 and V is TRBV6-5; weak D call: TRBD2 (7 bases). Germline assignment: CDR1 MNHEY and CDR2 SVGAGI. This CDR3 contains 15 residues. V lost 7 bases to trimming and J lost 7 bases, with 23 bases between them. CDR3: CASMRGGSLVGEQYF. Here the CDR3 DNA reads TGTGCCAGCATGAGGGGGGGATCCCTCGTGGGGGAGCAGTACTTC.

For the CDR3, the DNA is TGTGCCAGCAGGCTAGCGCAGGGGAGGGAGTTCTTC. It translates to CASRLAQGREFF. The V call is TRBV6-5, the J call TRBJ2-1; D is possibly TRBD2 (7 bases). Per the germline V gene, CDR1 is MNHEY and CDR2 is SVGAGI. Trimming shortened V by 6 bases and J by 14 bases, and 17 bases separated the two germline ends. CDR3 length equals 12 residues.

The chain recombines TRBV7-2 with TRBJ2-1, with TRBD2 matching 14 bases. With V trimmed by 0 bases and J by 6 bases, 7 bases remained unmatched. The CDR3 spans 18 residues. CDR1 is SGHTA, CDR2 FQGNSA, per germline. CDR3 nucleotide sequence: TGTGCCAGCAGCTTAGCGGGACTAGCGGGAGTTTTGGTCAATGAGCAGTTCTTC. Amino acid sequence: CASSLAGLAGVLVNEQFF.

The chain uses TRBV6-5 and TRBJ1-2, with 9 bases aligning to TRBD1. Looked up from germline, CDR1 is MNHEY and CDR2 is SVGAGI. The CDR3 covers 15 residues. J was trimmed by 4 bases and V by 4 bases; bases with no gene match: 7. CDR3 DNA sequence: TGTGCCAGCAGTTCCCGAGGACAGGGGTCCTATGGCTACACCTTC. It yields the protein CASSSRGQGSYGYTF.

The chain is built from TRBV7-2 and TRBJ1-5, with D perhaps TRBD1 (5 bases). Germline CDR1 reads SGHTA; CDR2 reads FQGNSA. The CDR3 sequence is 15 residues long. V lost 2 bases and J lost 7, with 15 bases in between. CDR3 protein: CASSLSGDRVQPQHF. DNA for the CDR3: TGTGCCAGCAGCTTATCGGGGGACCGCGTGCAGCCCCAGCATTTT.

The chain combines TRBV4-2 with TRBJ2-3; 10 bases are a match to TRBD2. CDR1 and CDR2 from the germline V gene are LGHNA and YNFKEQ. V lost 2 bases, J lost 1 base, and 3 bases stayed unmatched. This CDR3 spans 16 amino acids. The CDR3 DNA reads TGTGCCAGCAGCCAAAGAGGACTAGCGGGCACAGATACGCAGTATTTT. This gives the protein CASSQRGLAGTDTQYF.

J is TRBJ1-3 and V is TRBV4-1; D uncertain. CDR1 is MGHRA and CDR2 is YSYEKL in the germline V gene. Trimming took 1 base from V and 1 from J, leaving 11 bases between them. The CDR3 has 16 residues. The CDR3 reads CASSQGLGESGNTIYF. The DNA of the CDR3 is TGCGCCAGCAGCCAAGGATTGGGAGAATCTGGAAACACCATATATTTT.

The chain combines TRBV11-2 with TRBJ2-3; 11 bases are a match to TRBD2. The germline gives CDR1 SGHAT, CDR2 FQNNGV. Unmatched junction bases numbered 19, after V lost 4 bases and J lost 7 bases. CDR3 length equals 19 residues. The DNA for the CDR3 is TGTGCCAGCAGCTCCCCTTTAGCGGGAGGGCCAACTGGACGGTATACGCAGTATTTT. The encoded protein is CASSSPLAGGPTGRYTQYF. Looking up the rest from reference TRBV11-2 and TRBJ2-3 gives the full variable domain: EAGVAQSPRYKIIEKRQSVAFWCNPISGHATLYWYQQILGQGPKLLIQFQNNGVVDDSQLPKDRFSAERLKGVDSTLKIQPAKLEDSAVYLCASSSPLAGGPTGRYTQYFGPGTRLTVL.

V usage is TRBV6-1 and J usage is TRBJ2-1, with D perhaps TRBD2 (6 bases). Germline CDR1 MNHNS, CDR2 SASEGT. The V end lost 2 bases, the J end lost 8 bases, and 7 bases lay between the germline ends. This CDR3 has 12 amino acids. For the CDR3, the DNA is TGTGCCAGCAGTGAATGGAGGGATGAGCAGTTCTTC. Encoded protein: CASSEWRDEQFF.

The chain combines TRBV30 with TRBJ2-7; 7 nucleotides agree with TRBD1. V lost 2 bases, J lost 2 bases, and 3 bases stayed unmatched. From germline, CDR1 is GTSNPN and CDR2 SVGIG (reference sequence). The CDR3 sequence is 13 residues long. Here the CDR3 DNA reads TGTGCCTGGAGTAGCGACAGGGCCTACGAGCAGTACTTC. Encoded protein: CAWSSDRAYEQYF.

CDR3 in DNA: TGTGCCAGCAGCTCTGGCGGGACAGGGGGCTCTCGCTACACCTTC. Its protein is CASSSGGTGGSRYTF. The rearrangement uses TRBV7-2 and TRBJ1-2; 12 bases agree with TRBD1. The CDR3 has 15 residues. J lost 9 bases, V lost 4 bases, and 9 bases had no gene match. Germline V gene data show CDR1 as SGHTA and CDR2 as FQGNSA.